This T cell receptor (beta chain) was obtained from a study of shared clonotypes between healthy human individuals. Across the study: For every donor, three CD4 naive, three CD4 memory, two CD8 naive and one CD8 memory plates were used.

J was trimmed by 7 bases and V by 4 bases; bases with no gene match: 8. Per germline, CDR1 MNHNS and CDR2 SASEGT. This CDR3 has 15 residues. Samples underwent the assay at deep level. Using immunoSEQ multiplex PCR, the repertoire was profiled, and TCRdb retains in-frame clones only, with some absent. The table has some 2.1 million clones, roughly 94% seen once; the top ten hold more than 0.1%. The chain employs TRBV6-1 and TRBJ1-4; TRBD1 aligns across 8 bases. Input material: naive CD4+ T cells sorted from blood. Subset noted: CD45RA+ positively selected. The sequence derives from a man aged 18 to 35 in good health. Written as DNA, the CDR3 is TGTGCCAGCAGTGTGGACAGGGCAGCGGGTGAAAAACTGTTTTTT. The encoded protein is CASSVDRAAGEKLFF.